The count of the clone carrying this T cell receptor beta chain is one. This record belongs to a study of blood T cell repertoires in COVID-19. Study in general: Sites across the United States, Italy and Spain contributed samples from acute and convalescent COVID-19. From T cells, B-cell-depleted T cells, or PBMCs came the material, which was cDNA or gDNA.

Enrolled during active infection, Seattle patients were then followed longitudinally. In the authors' methods: Reference gene primer amplification gave estimated nucleated cell counts. Repertoires were generated with immunoSEQ multiplex PCR, while TCRdb's copy carries only in-frame clones and drops some. The V and J calls and clone size are taken from that table; D and trimming were inferred from the DNA. Here the sample spans some 180,000 clones, approximately 83% being singletons. Sequencing was done on a sample of peripheral blood. The receptor comes from a woman between 35 and 50 years old with COVID-19, enrolled during active disease.

This CDR3 is CASSLWANTEAFF. DNA of the CDR3: TGCGCCAGCAGCCTGTGGGCGAACACTGAAGCTTTCTTT. V and J are TRBV4-1 and TRBJ1-1; D remains unclear. This CDR3 has 13 amino acids. Trimming took off 4 bases at V and 1 base at J, with 7 bases between the two ends. The germline gives CDR1 MGHRA, CDR2 YSYEKL.